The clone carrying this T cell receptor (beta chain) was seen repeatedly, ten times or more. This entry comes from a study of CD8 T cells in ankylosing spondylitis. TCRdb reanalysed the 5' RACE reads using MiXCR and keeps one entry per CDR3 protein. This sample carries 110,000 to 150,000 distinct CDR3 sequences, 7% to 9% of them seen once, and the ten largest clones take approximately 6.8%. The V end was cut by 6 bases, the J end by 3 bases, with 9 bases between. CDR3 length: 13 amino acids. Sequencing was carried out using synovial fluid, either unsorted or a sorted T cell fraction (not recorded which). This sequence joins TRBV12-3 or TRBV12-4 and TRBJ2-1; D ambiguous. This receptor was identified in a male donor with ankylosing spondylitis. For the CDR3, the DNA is TGTGCCAGCAGATTTGACGGCTACAATGAGCAGTTCTTC. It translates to CASRFDGYNEQFF.